One sample yielded the 7 T cell receptor beta chains listed below, sequenced in a study of shared T cell receptors in the human thymus. Libraries were prepared by immunoSEQ multiplex PCR; TCRdb keeps only in-frame clonotypes and omits some of them. The table records hundreds of thousands of clones, approximately 90% of them present only once. In addition, the sample was reused for a study of human thymus T cells.

Sequencing input: thymocytes. These receptor sequences come from a boy under two years old with a congenital heart defect.

This clone was counted once. This chain uses TRBV6-5 with TRBJ2-7; D perhaps matches TRBD1 (5 bases). The CDR3 is 15 residues long. From germline, CDR1 is MNHEY and CDR2 SVGAGI. The ends were cut back, 7 bases at V and 5 bases at J, with 21 bases in the middle. CDR3 nucleotides: TGTGCCAGCAACTTACGTGGCAGGGAAGTCCACGAGCAGTACTTC. Its translation is CASNLRGREVHEQYF.

This sequence joins TRBV6-5 and TRBJ1-4; D gene uncertain. CDR1 is MNHEY, CDR2 SVGAGI, per germline. CDR3 size: 15 residues. V shed 6 bases and J shed 8 bases, with 19 bases lying between them. The CDR3 loop reads CASRSSGSPAEKLFF. The CDR3 DNA sequence: TGTGCCAGCAGGTCGTCAGGCTCGCCGGCAGAAAAACTGTTTTTT.

The chain links TRBV6-1 to TRBJ2-1; D is perhaps TRBD1 (5 bases). The germline V gene has CDR1 MNHNS and CDR2 SASEGT. The ends were cut back, 8 bases at V and 3 bases at J, with 17 bases in the middle. The CDR3 runs to 15 residues. The CDR3 region has the DNA TGTGCCAGCTTTGGCGGACACCCGAACTACAATGAGCAGTTCTTC. It encodes CASFGGHPNYNEQFF.

The V call is TRBV30, the J call TRBJ2-1; 8 bases are shared with TRBD2. Germline CDR1 reads GTSNPN; CDR2 reads SVGIG (reference sequence). CDR3 length equals 16 residues. Germline trimming cut 4 bases from V and 6 bases from J; bases unmatched to any gene: 14. This chain's CDR3 is CAWTPGHGLAPNEQFF. In DNA form, the CDR3 reads TGTGCCTGGACCCCGGGTCACGGACTAGCCCCCAATGAGCAGTTCTTC.

The chain is built from TRBV12-5 and TRBJ2-2, with 11 bases identical to TRBD2. The CDR3 is made up of 17 amino acids. The ends lost 4 bases at V and 1 base at J; junction bases unmatched: 5. The germline CDR1 and CDR2 sequences are LGHNT and FRNRAP. The CDR3 DNA is TGTGCTAGTGGTTGCGAGACTAGCGGGAAGAACACCGGGGAGCTGTTTTTT. This gives the protein CASGCETSGKNTGELFF.

This clone was recorded once. The CDR3 coding sequence is TGTGCCTGGAGCGAGGAATTCTATGGCTACACCTTC. It codes for CAWSEEFYGYTF. The chain is built from TRBV30 and TRBJ1-2; D uncertain. Trimming shortened V by 3 bases and J by 4 bases, and 9 bases separated the two germline ends. Germline-derived CDR1 and CDR2 are GTSNPN and SVGIG (reference sequence). The CDR3 runs to 12 residues.

This chain links TRBV11-3 with TRBJ2-5; 10 bases fit TRBD2. CDR3 length equals 17 residues. Trimming at V came to 5 bases and at J to 4 bases, leaving 13 bases not matched to a gene. Looked up from germline, CDR1 is SGHNT and CDR2 is YENEEA. The DNA of the CDR3 is TGTGCCAGCAGCCCGGAGGGGGCTAGCGGGAGCGGAGAGACCCAGTACTTC. Its translation: CASSPEGASGSGETQYF.